Below are 10 T cell receptor beta chains sequenced from a single sample in a study of shared clonotypes between healthy human individuals (TCRdb year 2020). To prepare the library, the immunoSEQ multiplex PCR assay was applied. The table was pulled from immuneACCESS by TCRdb, which kept in-frame rearrangements only. Such tables lose some clones; where checked, under half of the loss comes from unresolved V genes, and the rest has no known cause. Across this sample there are 550,000 to 750,000 clones, with roughly nine tenths seen only once. The ten largest make up 24% of the sample. CD8 naive samples consisted of CD45RO-negative cells that were positively selected for CCR7, yielding a CD45RA+CCR7+ population without TemRA cells. Sequencing was performed on naive CD8+ T cells sorted from blood. What the cell subset or site label conveys for this sample: CD45RA+CCR7+. These TCRs come from a man aged 25-45 years in good health.

This chain connects TRBV28 to TRBJ2-7; 8 bases line up with TRBD2. Germline V CDR1 and CDR2: MDHEN, SYDVKM. V trimming: 9 bases; J trimming: 2 bases; junction bases outside the gene matches: 6. The CDR3 is 13 amino acids. The CDR3 nucleotides read TGTGCCAGTAACGGGCGGGGGGCCTACGAGCAGTACTTC. Protein product: CASNGRGAYEQYF.

The genes are TRBV5-1 and TRBJ2-1; 7 bases map to TRBD2. CDR3 size: 15 residues. The J segment lost 7 bases and the V segment lost 4 bases, leaving 11 bases of the junction unmatched. Per the germline V gene, CDR1 is SGHRS and CDR2 is YFSETQ. Here the CDR3 reads CASSPLTGGGNEQFF. CDR3 bases: TGCGCCAGCAGCCCCCTTACGGGAGGAGGGAATGAGCAGTTCTTC.

V usage is TRBV6-6 and J usage is TRBJ1-5, with TRBD1 matching over 7 bases. Germline values: CDR1 MNHNY, CDR2 SVGAGI (reference sequence). The CDR3 runs to 15 residues. V shed 6 bases, J shed 3 bases, and the junction held 8 bases outside the gene matches. In nucleotides, the CDR3 is TGTGCCAGCAGCCACTCAGGGGGGTCCAATCAGCCCCAGCATTTT. It encodes CASSHSGGSNQPQHF.

J is TRBJ2-1 and V is TRBV27; 8 bases match TRBD2. Per germline, CDR1 MNHEY and CDR2 SMNVEV (reference sequence). V lost 3 bases to trimming and J lost 4 bases; unmatched junction nucleotides: 5. The CDR3 sequence is 15 residues long. The CDR3 DNA follows: TGTGCCAGCAGTTTTGTAGCGGGAACTTACAATGAGCAGTTCTTC. This sequence encodes CASSFVAGTYNEQFF.

This CDR3 reads CASSQDGIVDNIQYF. The CDR3 nucleotides read TGTGCCAGCAGCCAAGATGGGATAGTAGATAACATTCAGTACTTC. The chain links TRBV4-2 to TRBJ2-4; no clear D gene. Trimming cost V 0 bases and J 7 bases, with 13 bases left between them. The CDR3 is made up of 15 amino acids. The germline V gene has CDR1 LGHNA and CDR2 YNFKEQ.

This chain connects TRBV27 to TRBJ2-1, with D perhaps TRBD1 or TRBD2 (5 bases each). Trimming took 5 bases from V and 5 from J, leaving 16 bases between them. Looked up from germline, CDR1 is MNHEY and CDR2 is SMNVEV (reference sequence). The CDR3 sequence is 15 residues long. The CDR3 sequence: CASSPFMGPNNEQFF. CDR3 nucleotide sequence: TGTGCCAGCAGTCCGTTTATGGGACCAAACAATGAGCAGTTCTTC.

This chain links TRBV5-4 with TRBJ2-2; D is uncertain. V was pared by 2 bases and J by 6 bases, with 5 bases between. This CDR3 is built from 12 residues. Looked up from germline, CDR1 is SGHNT and CDR2 is YYREEE (reference sequence). The CDR3 DNA sequence: TGTGCCAGCAGCTTTGGGGCCGGGGAGCTGTTTTTT. Its protein is CASSFGAGELFF.

The V and J genes are TRBV11-2 and TRBJ2-7; 7 bases match TRBD1. The J segment lost 1 base and the V segment lost 0 bases, leaving 6 bases of the junction unmatched. The germline CDR1 and CDR2 sequences are SGHAT and FQNNGV. The CDR3 contains 16 residues. The CDR3 DNA sequence: TGTGCCAGCAGCTTAGATCTACACAGGGGATCCTACGAGCAGTACTTC. Translated, it gives CASSLDLHRGSYEQYF.

The chain carries TRBV27 and TRBJ2-2; D is uncertain. This CDR3 contains 12 residues. With 6 bases removed from V and 7 bases from J, the gap between germline ends came to 9 bases. Germline V gene data show CDR1 as MNHEY and CDR2 as SMNVEV (reference sequence). The CDR3 protein is CASSLTGGELFF. For the CDR3, the DNA is TGTGCCAGCAGCTTAACTGGCGGGGAGCTGTTTTTT.

The gene calls are TRBV6-5 and TRBJ1-3, with 7 nucleotides matching TRBD1. The germline CDR1 and CDR2 sequences are MNHEY and SVGAGI. This CDR3 is 11 amino acids long. The V and J ends lost 8 bases and 12 bases, in that order; junction bases with no gene match: 7. CDR3 nucleotide sequence: TGTGCCAGCTATTTTCGGGACAGCATATATTTT. It specifies CASYFRDSIYF.